These 30 T cell receptor beta chains were sequenced from one sample in a study of CD8 T cells in ankylosing spondylitis. These TCRs' antigens remain unknown. Findings of the study overall: There was a TCR beta motif, made of eight highly homologous variants, that appeared characteristic of ankylosing spondylitis blood.

MiXCR, applied by TCRdb to the 5' RACE reads, yields one record per CDR3 protein. The table has about 480,000 distinct CDR3 sequences, 17% seen once. Sequences were obtained from blood, either unsorted or a sorted T cell fraction (not recorded which). Receptors were obtained from a male donor with ankylosing spondylitis.

This sequence joins TRBV7-8 and TRBJ1-5, with a tentative D call TRBD1 (5 bases). This CDR3 has 14 residues. CDR1 and CDR2 from the germline V gene are SGHVS and FQNEAQ. Trimming cost V 4 bases and J 6 bases, with 13 bases left between them. The CDR3 DNA sequence: TGTGCCAGCAGCTATCAGGGTTATGGTCAGCCCCAGCATTTT. Its protein is CASSYQGYGQPQHF.

This chain joins TRBV2 and TRBJ1-1; D remains unclear. CDR3 length: 12 amino acids. Germline loops: CDR1 SNHLY, CDR2 FYNNEI. Trimming took off 4 bases at V and 9 bases at J, with 12 bases between the two ends. CDR3: CASSAPASKAFF. The DNA for the CDR3 is TGTGCCAGCAGTGCGCCCGCGTCTAAAGCTTTCTTT.

The chain recombines TRBV20-1 with TRBJ2-1; TRBD2 aligns across 13 bases. In germline, CDR1 is DFQATT, CDR2 SNEGSKA (reference sequence). The V gene end was trimmed by 3 bases and the J gene end by 7 bases; junction bases not matched to a gene: 12. There are 17 residues in the CDR3. The CDR3 region is CSASPGLAGVFGNEQFF. CDR3 DNA: TGCAGTGCTAGCCCAGGACTAGCGGGAGTGTTTGGGAATGAGCAGTTCTTC.

The gene calls are TRBV6-1 and TRBJ1-1; 10 bases map to TRBD1. Unmatched junction bases numbered 3, after V lost 6 bases and J lost 2 bases. Germline V gene data show CDR1 as MNHNS and CDR2 as SASEGT. The CDR3 extends over 14 amino acids. The CDR3 DNA follows: TGTGCCAGCAGGGGACAGGGGTATAACACTGAAGCTTTCTTT. Its translation: CASRGQGYNTEAFF.

The chain recombines TRBV28 with TRBJ1-1; D is unresolved. Deletions cut 7 bases from V and 1 base from J, with 19 bases between. Germline CDR1 and CDR2: MDHEN and SYDVKM. CDR3 length equals 16 residues. The CDR3: CASTLSGVRENTEAFF. The CDR3 bases are TGTGCCAGCACCCTGTCCGGGGTAAGGGAGAACACTGAAGCTTTCTTT.

The sample holds a few counts of this clonotype. This chain uses TRBV25-1 with TRBJ2-3, with D hard to call. The CDR3 sequence is 14 residues long. In germline, CDR1 is MGHDK, CDR2 SYGVNS. V shed 4 bases and J shed 2 bases, with 10 bases lying between them. The DNA for the CDR3 is TGTGCCAGCAGTGGATTAGGCCTCACAGATACGCAGTATTTT. Protein sequence: CASSGLGLTDTQYF. The full variable domain, with the rest looked up from reference TRBV25-1 and TRBJ2-3, is EADIYQTPRYLVIGTGKKITLECSQTMGHDKMYWYQQDPGMELHLIHYSYGVNSTEKGDLSSESTVSRIRTEHFPLTLESARPSHTSQYLCASSGLGLTDTQYFGPGTRLTVL.

The chain joins TRBV7-9 to TRBJ1-1; TRBD1 might be the D (5 bases). V was cut by 3 bases and J by 1 base, with 15 bases left in between. CDR1 is SEHNR, CDR2 FQNEAQ, per germline (reference sequence). There are 16 residues in the CDR3. CDR3 region: CASSFATGAGNTEAFF. CDR3 in DNA: TGTGCCAGCAGCTTCGCGACCGGGGCCGGGAACACTGAAGCTTTCTTT.

The chain recombines TRBV12-5 with TRBJ2-2; 7 positions agree with TRBD1. CDR1 is LGHNT and CDR2 is FRNRAP in the germline V gene. The CDR3 has 15 residues. V shed 1 base, J shed 4 bases, and the junction held 3 bases outside the gene matches. DNA for the CDR3: TGTGCTAGTGGTTTGGAAGGGGGCGGCACCGGGGAGCTGTTTTTT. Protein product: CASGLEGGGTGELFF.

For this clonotype: The missing conserved phenylalanine or tryptophan at the end of this CDR3 makes a read error likely. The genes are TRBV7-3 and TRBJ1-6; 8 bases match TRBD1. With 3 bases clipped from V and 9 bases from J, the junction kept 1 base outside the gene matches. Germline V lookup: CDR1 SGHTA, CDR2 FQGTGA. The CDR3 contains 13 residues. Here the CDR3 reads CASSFDRGSPLHL. DNA of the CDR3: TGTGCCAGCAGCTTTGACAGGGGTTCACCCCTCCACCTT.

The genes are TRBV27 and TRBJ2-1; TRBD1 aligns across 8 bases. CDR3 length: 14 residues. CDR1 and CDR2 from the germline V gene are MNHEY and SMNVEV (reference sequence). Losses at the gene ends were 5 bases for V and 7 bases for J; bases not matched to a gene: 7. As DNA, the CDR3 is TGTGCCAGCAGTCGACGACAGGGGTTGAATGAGCAGTTCTTC. Its translation: CASSRRQGLNEQFF.

Ten or more counts support this clonotype. The chain is built from TRBV5-1 and TRBJ1-1; D remains unclear. With 0 bases removed from V and 1 base from J, the gap between germline ends came to 10 bases. CDR3 length equals 15 residues. Looked up from germline, CDR1 is SGHRS and CDR2 is YFSETQ. Written as DNA, the CDR3 is TGCGCCAGCAGCTTGGGACGGGGATGGAACACTGAAGCTTTCTTT. It encodes CASSLGRGWNTEAFF.

This chain connects TRBV5-4 to TRBJ2-3; D possibly matches TRBD1 or TRBD2 (5 bases each). Per the germline V gene, CDR1 is SGHNT and CDR2 is YYREEE (reference sequence). Trimming cost V 4 bases and J 4 bases, with 19 bases left between them. The CDR3 totals 16 residues. The CDR3 DNA follows: TGTGCCAGCAGCGGGCAGAACCGAGGGGTCGCAGATACGCAGTATTTT. Translating gives CASSGQNRGVADTQYF. Full variable domain (remainder filled in from reference TRBV5-4 and TRBJ2-3): ETGVTQSPTHLIKTRGQQVTLRCSSQSGHNTVSWYQQALGQGPQFIFQYYREEENGRGNFPPRFSGLQFPNYSSELNVNALELDDSALYLCASSGQNRGVADTQYFGPGTRLTVL.

CDR3 nucleotides: TGTGCCAGCAGCTTAGGGGCCTCCCTTTGGGAGACCCAGTACTTC. As protein: CASSLGASLWETQYF. This rearrangement joins TRBV7-2 to TRBJ2-5, with D uncertain. With 1 base removed from V and 5 bases from J, the gap between germline ends came to 14 bases. Germline loops: CDR1 SGHTA, CDR2 FQGNSA. This CDR3 region has 15 residues.

The chain joins TRBV6-1 to TRBJ2-7; D possibly corresponds to TRBD1 (5 bases). The CDR3 contains 12 residues. The germline V gene has CDR1 MNHNS and CDR2 SASEGT. V was shortened by 11 bases and J by 3 bases, with 14 bases between the two germline ends. DNA for the CDR3: TGTGCCTTATCGACAGATCTCTACGAGCAGTACTTC. Protein: CALSTDLYEQYF.

This clonotype has a handful of counts. The chain combines TRBV7-8 with TRBJ1-2, with D uncertain. Trimming left V 0 bases short and J 7 bases short, with 15 bases between. The CDR3 covers 15 residues. Germline loops: CDR1 SGHVS, CDR2 FQNEAQ. As DNA, the CDR3 is TGTGCCAGCAGCTTAGCGTGGGGATATTCAGGTGGCTACACCTTC. This encodes CASSLAWGYSGGYTF.

The chain couples TRBV10-2 to TRBJ2-1; 8 bases match TRBD1. Germline V gene lookup returns CDR1 WSHSY and CDR2 SAAADI. The CDR3 covers 17 residues. V was clipped by 6 bases and J by 8 bases; unmatched bases: 18. CDR3 residues: CASRHLPRDRITDEQFF. The CDR3 DNA follows: TGCGCCAGCAGACACCTCCCCCGGGACAGGATTACGGATGAGCAGTTCTTC.

The chain is built from TRBV4-2 and TRBJ2-3; perhaps D is TRBD1 or TRBD2 (5 bases each). The CDR3 covers 13 residues. Trimming took 1 base from V and 5 from J, leaving 7 bases between them. From germline, CDR1 is LGHNA and CDR2 YNFKEQ. In DNA form, the CDR3 reads TGTGCCAGCAGCCAAGCAGGGAGAGATACGCAGTATTTT. Its translation is CASSQAGRDTQYF.

The CDR3 spells CASSRDRNYYGYTF. CDR3 sequence (DNA): TGTGCCAGCAGCCGTGACAGGAACTACTATGGCTACACCTTC. The V call is TRBV5-6, the J call TRBJ1-2, with D perhaps matching TRBD1 (6 bases). CDR1 SGHDT and CDR2 YYEEEE come from the germline V gene. The V gene lost 4 bases and the J gene lost 3 bases, with 13 bases spanning the gap. There are 14 residues in the CDR3. The full variable domain, its missing parts supplied by reference TRBV5-6 and TRBJ1-2, is DAGVTQSPTHLIKTRGQQVTLRCSPKSGHDTVSWYQQALGQGPQFIFQYYEEEERQRGNFPDRFSGHQFPNYSSELNVNALLLGDSALYLCASSRDRNYYGYTFGSGTRLTVV.

This chain links TRBV13 with TRBJ1-1, with TRBD1 as a possible D gene (5 bases). The V end lost 5 bases, the J end lost 1 base, and 17 bases lay between the germline ends. The CDR3 sequence is 16 residues long. Germline V lookup: CDR1 PRHDT, CDR2 FYEKMQ (reference sequence). CDR3 nucleotides: TGTGCCAGCAGCCCCTCCCTGGGACGGAAGAACACTGAAGCTTTCTTT. Translated: CASSPSLGRKNTEAFF.

This clonotype was recorded a few times. This chain joins TRBV7-8 and TRBJ2-2; 7 bases match TRBD2. CDR3 length equals 17 residues. V lost 3 bases and J lost 2; bases outside the gene matches: 9. Germline CDR1 reads SGHVS; CDR2 reads FQNEAQ. CDR3 amino acids: CASSFLGLADNTGELFF. For the CDR3, the DNA is TGTGCCAGCAGCTTTTTGGGGCTAGCGGACAACACCGGGGAGCTGTTTTTT.

This clonotype was picked up a small number of times. The chain is built from TRBV27 and TRBJ2-7; TRBD1 agrees at 11 bases. Germline V gene sequence: CDR1 MNHEY, CDR2 SMNVEV (reference sequence). Trimming removed 7 bases from V and 3 bases from J; junction bases left unmatched: 11. The CDR3 sequence is 16 residues long. Written as DNA, the CDR3 is TGTGCCAGCACGCGGGCCGGGACAGGGGGGCTCTACGAGCAGTACTTC. Protein sequence: CASTRAGTGGLYEQYF.

V gene TRBV28 combines with J gene TRBJ2-7; no clear D gene. Germline V gene sequence: CDR1 MDHEN, CDR2 SYDVKM. V lost 2 bases, J lost 6 bases, and 8 bases lay in between. The length of the CDR3 is 12 residues. The CDR3 here is CASSLREVEQYF. Here the CDR3 DNA reads TGTGCCAGCAGTTTACGAGAGGTCGAGCAGTACTTC.

CDR3 coding DNA: TGTGCCAGCAGCAAGACCCTCACAGATACGCAGTATTTT. Amino acids: CASSKTLTDTQYF. This rearrangement joins TRBV7-6 to TRBJ2-3; D not resolved. Germline assignment: CDR1 SGHVS and CDR2 FNYEAQ. This CDR3 spans 13 amino acids. The V and J ends lost 5 bases and 2 bases respectively, with 8 bases between them.

This clonotype has only a few counts. Here the CDR3 reads CASRSSGRSSYNEQFF. Here the CDR3 DNA reads TGTGCCAGCAGGTCTAGCGGGCGAAGCTCCTACAATGAGCAGTTCTTC. The genes are TRBV28 and TRBJ2-1; 8 bases line up with TRBD2. CDR1 and CDR2 from the germline V gene are MDHEN and SYDVKM. V lost 6 bases to trimming and J lost 0 bases; unmatched junction nucleotides: 7. This CDR3 spans 16 amino acids.

The chain employs TRBV9 and TRBJ2-2; D gene uncertain. Between the trimmed V and J ends, which lost 7 bases and 6 bases, there was a span of 16 bases. This CDR3 spans 14 amino acids. Germline CDR1 reads SGDLS; CDR2 reads YYNGEE. The CDR3, as DNA: TGTGCCAGCGCTGGGGTAGCAGGTTCCGGGGAGCTGTTTTTT. This sequence encodes CASAGVAGSGELFF. Full variable domain (rest looked up from reference TRBV9 and TRBJ2-2): DSGVTQTPKHLITATGQRVTLRCSPRSGDLSVYWYQQSLDQGLQFLIQYYNGEERAKGNILERFSAQQFPDLHSELNLSSLELGDSALYFCASAGVAGSGELFFGEGSRLTVL.

A few counts support this clonotype. The chain is built from TRBV6-1 and TRBJ1-2; D not resolved. V was trimmed by 4 bases and J by 10 bases, leaving 10 bases between them. There are 11 residues in the CDR3. The germline V gene has CDR1 MNHNS and CDR2 SASEGT. In DNA form, the CDR3 reads TGTGCCAGCAGTGTTACAGTTAACTACACCTTC. Encoded protein: CASSVTVNYTF.

J is TRBJ1-5 and V is TRBV6-2 or TRBV6-3, with no clear D. The CDR3 is 16 amino acids. Deletions cut 2 bases from V and 3 bases from J, with 14 bases between. The germline gives CDR1 MNHEY, CDR2 SVGEGT. The CDR3 loop reads CASSYDGRWDNQPQHF. The CDR3 region has the DNA TGTGCCAGCAGTTACGATGGGCGGTGGGACAATCAGCCCCAGCATTTT.

This clonotype has at least ten counts. This sequence joins TRBV4-2 and TRBJ2-7; 8 nucleotides align to TRBD2. CDR1 is LGHNA and CDR2 is YNFKEQ in the germline V gene. This CDR3 is built from 15 residues. Trimming removed 4 bases from V and 1 base from J; junction bases left unmatched: 6. This chain's CDR3 is CASSRERERSYEQYF. In DNA form, the CDR3 reads TGTGCCAGCAGCCGAGAGCGGGAGAGGTCCTACGAGCAGTACTTC.

On this clonotype itself: The junction shows a germline mismatch at one end, possibly a read error. The gene calls are TRBV11-2 and TRBJ1-1; TRBD1 agrees at 7 bases. CDR1 and CDR2 from the germline V gene are SGHAT and FQNNGV. The CDR3 runs to 16 residues. CDR3 bases: TGTGCCAGCAGCTTAGACCCAGGGGGGGGGAACCCTGAAGCTTTCTTT. Its translation: CASSLDPGGGNPEAFF.

This clonotype has a count of ten or more. The gene calls are TRBV7-9 and TRBJ1-1; 8 bases match TRBD1. Germline CDR1 SEHNR, CDR2 FQNEAQ (reference sequence). The V and J ends lost 5 bases and 6 bases, in that order; junction bases with no gene match: 8. This CDR3 contains 14 residues. The CDR3 sequence is CASSPTGGAAEAFF. For the CDR3, the DNA is TGTGCCAGCAGCCCAACAGGGGGGGCGGCTGAAGCTTTCTTT. Supplemented by reference TRBV7-9 and TRBJ1-1, the full variable domain reads DTGVSQNPRHKITKRGQNVTFRCDPISEHNRLYWYRQTLGQGPEFLTYFQNEAQLEKSRLLSDRFSAERPKGSFSTLEIQRTEQGDSAMYLCASSPTGGAAEAFFGQGTRLTVV.